The rows below give T cell receptor beta chains drawn from one sample of a study of cytomegalovirus exposure and HLA in healthy donors. The assay was immunoSEQ multiplex PCR, and TCRdb's table has in-frame clones only and misses some. The data hold 200,000 or so clones, with more than 75% observed a single time. The sample consisted of PBMCs. The source of these receptors is a woman younger than 35 in good health and CMV-seronegative. The CDR3 runs from the conserved cysteine through the conserved F or W. The D gene is left open where the match is weak. Expanded clones are given a class, and other clones once, few, many or no size at all.

abundance	d_gene	v_gene	j_gene	CDR3aa	CDR3nt
once	NA	TRBV9	TRBJ2-2	CASSVAAVGPAGELFF	TGTGCCAGCAGCGTAGCCGCCGTGGGGCCGGCCGGGGAGCTGTTTTTT
NA	NA	TRBV14	TRBJ1-5	CASSPAGLGNQPQHF	TGTGCCAGCAGCCCCGCCGGACTGGGGAATCAGCCCCAGCATTTT
once	NA	TRBV5-1	TRBJ2-7	CASSLEQGGETYEQYF	TGCGCCAGCAGCTTAGAACAGGGAGGGGAAACCTACGAGCAGTACTTC
NA	NA	TRBV5-6	TRBJ2-1	CASSNTQGSAEQFF	TGTGCCAGCAGCAATACACAGGGAAGTGCTGAGCAGTTCTTC
NA	NA	TRBV5-6	TRBJ2-7	CASSLGGGWIHEQYF	TGTGCCAGCAGCTTGGGTGGAGGGTGGATCCACGAGCAGTACTTC
NA	TRBD1	TRBV7-2	TRBJ1-2	CASSQMRGHDGYTF	TGTGCCAGCAGCCAGATGAGGGGGCACGATGGCTACACCTTC
NA	TRBD1	TRBV25-1	TRBJ2-7	CASSGRQGVPYEQYF	TGTGCCAGCAGTGGAAGACAGGGGGTCCCCTACGAGCAGTACTTC
NA	NA	TRBV7-6	TRBJ1-1	CASSLMGLNTEAFF	TGTGCCAGCAGCTTAATGGGCCTGAACACTGAAGCTTTCTTT
NA	NA	TRBV6-1	TRBJ1-5	CASGRGSSSNQPQHF	TGTGCCAGCGGGAGGGGATCGTCGAGCAATCAGCCCCAGCATTTT
NA	TRBD1	TRBV6-1	TRBJ1-5	CASSLQGNSNQPQHF	TGTGCCAGCAGTCTACAGGGGAATAGCAATCAGCCCCAGCATTTT
NA	NA	TRBV19	TRBJ1-1	CASSAMTGNTEAFF	TGTGCCAGTAGTGCAATGACAGGGAACACTGAAGCTTTCTTT
NA	TRBD1	TRBV6-5	TRBJ1-2	CASSRPGQGGGYTF	TGTGCCAGCAGTCGCCCGGGACAGGGGGGTGGCTACACCTTC
NA	NA	TRBV29-1	TRBJ2-5	CSVEVVQGETQYF	TGCAGCGTTGAAGTCGTGCAGGGAGAGACCCAGTACTTC
NA	TRBD1	TRBV7-9	TRBJ2-2	CASSSTPGQGIGELFF	TGTGCCAGCAGCTCGACCCCGGGACAGGGCATCGGGGAGCTGTTTTTT
NA	NA	TRBV18	TRBJ1-5	CASSPDSSVEWPQHF	TGTGCCAGCTCACCAGACAGTTCCGTTGAGTGGCCCCAGCATTTT
NA	NA	TRBV28	TRBJ2-4	CATSLRETLAKNIQYF	TGTGCCACTAGCCTTCGAGAAACCCTAGCCAAAAACATTCAGTACTTC
NA	TRBD2	TRBV30	TRBJ2-3	CAGFSGRLDTQYF	TGTGCCGGATTCAGCGGGAGGCTGGATACGCAGTATTTT
once	NA	TRBV7-9	TRBJ1-2	CASSFAGGYTF	TGTGCCAGCAGCTTTGCGGGTGGCTACACCTTC
NA	TRBD2	TRBV28	TRBJ2-2	CASSSQGTSGSANTGELFF	TGTGCCAGCAGTTCTCAGGGGACTAGCGGGAGCGCGAACACCGGGGAGCTGTTTTTT
NA	NA	TRBV18	TRBJ2-1	CASSPLPDEQFF	TGTGCCAGCTCACCACTTCCGGATGAGCAGTTCTTC
once	NA	TRBV7-9	TRBJ2-5	CASSRTDFQETQYF	TGTGCCAGCAGCAGGACAGATTTCCAAGAGACCCAGTACTTC
few	TRBD1	TRBV2	TRBJ2-5	CASSQQGAIGETQYF	TGTGCCAGCAGTCAACAGGGGGCAATCGGGGAGACCCAGTACTTC
NA	NA	TRBV27	TRBJ1-1	CASSLGGEAFF	TGTGCCAGCAGTTTAGGCGGTGAAGCTTTCTTT
NA	NA	TRBV27	TRBJ2-7	CASSLGVRDYEQYF	TGTGCCAGCAGTTTAGGTGTCAGGGACTACGAGCAGTACTTC
few	NA	TRBV25-1	TRBJ2-6	CASRGTGISGANVLTF	TGTGCCAGCAGGGGAACAGGGATCTCTGGGGCCAACGTCCTGACTTTC
NA	TRBD2	TRBV4-1	TRBJ2-7	CASSQGLAVTYEQYF	TGCGCCAGCAGCCAAGGACTAGCGGTAACCTACGAGCAGTACTTC
NA	NA	TRBV6-6	TRBJ2-2	CASSYSGVPGELLF	TGTGCCAGCAGTTACTCCGGGGTCCCCGGGGAGCTGCTTTTT
NA	TRBD2	TRBV6-6	TRBJ2-1	CASSPGLAGANEQFF	TGTGCCAGCAGTCCCGGACTAGCGGGTGCCAATGAGCAGTTCTTC
NA	NA	TRBV6-5	TRBJ1-2	CASSYSRVQGYTF	TGTGCCAGCAGTTACTCGCGGGTTCAGGGCTACACCTTC
NA	TRBD1	TRBV5-1	TRBJ2-1	CASSRTGVEGTEQFF	TGCGCCAGCAGCCGAACAGGGGTAGAGGGTACTGAGCAGTTCTTC
NA	NA	TRBV5-1	TRBJ1-4	CASSFGSNEKLFF	TGCGCCAGCAGCTTCGGTTCGAATGAAAAACTGTTTTTT
NA	TRBD2	TRBV28	TRBJ2-7	CASSYRGKSGGQYF	TGTGCCAGCAGTTATCGAGGTAAATCGGGAGGGCAGTACTTC
few	TRBD1	TRBV6-5	TRBJ1-1	CASSEQGARTEAFF	TGTGCCAGCAGTGAACAGGGGGCGCGGACTGAAGCTTTCTTT
NA	NA	TRBV9	TRBJ2-3	CASSAGGASTDTQYF	TGTGCCAGCAGCGCCGGTGGAGCTAGCACAGATACGCAGTATTTT
NA	TRBD1	TRBV13	TRBJ1-4	CASSITGVTTNEKLFF	TGTGCCAGCAGCATCACAGGGGTCACAACTAATGAAAAACTGTTTTTT
NA	TRBD2	TRBV30	TRBJ2-2	CAWSTGLAGIGELFF	TGTGCCTGGAGTACCGGACTAGCGGGAATCGGGGAGCTGTTTTTT
NA	TRBD1	TRBV7-9	TRBJ1-2	CASSAGQGDGYTF	TGTGCCAGCAGCGCGGGACAGGGCGATGGCTACACCTTC